One sample yielded the 15 T cell receptor beta chains listed below, sequenced in a study of T cell changes during pregnancy in multiple sclerosis. Assay used: immunoSEQ multiplex PCR; TCRdb lists only in-frame clones, some missing. The data hold under 70,000 clones, with 91% observed a single time. Sequencing used peripheral blood, obtained after pregnancy. These receptors were collected from a female donor in good health, enrolled as a control in a pregnancy study.

The V call is TRBV4-2, the J call TRBJ1-4, with 10 positions matching TRBD1. The germline CDR1 and CDR2 sequences are LGHNA and YNFKEQ. The CDR3 has 15 amino acids. Germline trimming cut 0 bases from V and 6 bases from J; bases unmatched to any gene: 1. CDR3 sequence: CASSQEGQGDEKLFF. CDR3 DNA: TGTGCCAGCAGCCAAGAAGGACAGGGGGATGAAAAACTGTTTTTT.

The genes are TRBV7-2 and TRBJ2-1; 10 bases map to TRBD2. The V gene end was trimmed by 6 bases and the J gene end by 9 bases; junction bases not matched to a gene: 14. The CDR3 runs to 16 residues. Germline CDR1 SGHTA, CDR2 FQGNSA. The CDR3 DNA reads TGTGCCAGCAGTTCATCTCTAGCGGGGGCCCGTAGTGAGCAGTTCTTC. It encodes CASSSSLAGARSEQFF.

The chain combines TRBV4-2 with TRBJ1-3, with 7 positions matching TRBD1. This CDR3 comprises 16 residues. Germline CDR1 and CDR2: LGHNA and YNFKEQ. Trimming took 3 bases from V and 0 from J; bases not matched to a gene: 5. In DNA, the CDR3 is TGTGCCAGCAGCCAGGGGACAGTATTCTCTGGAAACACCATATATTTT. Protein: CASSQGTVFSGNTIYF.

The chain links TRBV7-2 to TRBJ2-1; D ambiguous. The CDR3 runs to 12 residues. CDR1 SGHTA and CDR2 FQGNSA come from the germline V gene. Deletions cut 6 bases from V and 0 bases from J, with 3 bases between. CDR3 protein: CASRHSYNEQFF. CDR3 DNA sequence: TGTGCCAGCAGACACTCCTACAATGAGCAGTTCTTC. Complete variable domain (other parts from reference TRBV7-2 and TRBJ2-1): GAGVSQSPSNKVTEKGKDVELRCDPISGHTALYWYRQSLGQGLEFLIYFQGNSAPDKSGLPSDRFSAERTGGSVSTLTIQRTQQEDSAVYLCASRHSYNEQFFGPGTRLTVL.

V gene TRBV19 combines with J gene TRBJ2-7; 10 positions match TRBD2. Per germline, CDR1 LNHDA and CDR2 SQIVND (reference sequence). This CDR3 comprises 16 residues. V was clipped by 5 bases and J by 2 bases; unmatched bases: 9. CDR3: CASSPEGTSATYEQYF. The CDR3 nucleotides are TGTGCCAGTAGTCCGGAGGGGACTAGCGCAACCTACGAGCAGTACTTC.

The chain links TRBV6-1 to TRBJ1-5, with D possibly matching TRBD1 (6 bases). Germline CDR1 is MNHNS and CDR2 is SASEGT. The CDR3 sequence is 15 residues long. Trimming took off 5 bases at V and 1 base at J, with 12 bases between the two ends. The DNA for the CDR3 is TGTGCCAGCAGTCGCCACAGGGCCAGCAATCAGCCCCAGCATTTT. Protein: CASSRHRASNQPQHF.

The J gene is TRBJ2-3, the V gene TRBV5-1; weak D call: TRBD1 (5 bases). The germline CDR1 and CDR2 sequences are SGHRS and YFSETQ. The CDR3 runs to 13 residues. The V and J ends lost 1 base and 4 bases respectively, with 7 bases between them. The CDR3 loop reads CASSLQGPDTQYF. The CDR3 region has the DNA TGCGCCAGCAGCTTGCAGGGCCCAGATACGCAGTATTTT.

The chain links TRBV2 to TRBJ1-4; TRBD1 matches 7 bases. V shed 6 bases and J 0 bases; nucleotides not matched to a gene: 7. The CDR3 runs to 16 residues. Germline CDR1 SNHLY, CDR2 FYNNEI. The CDR3, as DNA: TGTGCCAGCAGACCCCGGGACAGAACAACTAATGAAAAACTGTTTTTT. This encodes CASRPRDRTTNEKLFF.

The V gene is TRBV7-2, the J gene TRBJ1-5, with D uncertain. CDR3 length: 13 residues. The germline V gene encodes CDR1 SGHTA and CDR2 FQGNSA. The V end lost 1 base, the J end lost 6 bases, and 7 bases lay between the germline ends. The CDR3 loop reads CASSLGAVQPQHF. The CDR3 nucleotides are TGTGCCAGCAGCTTAGGGGCAGTTCAGCCCCAGCATTTT.

The chain links TRBV27 to TRBJ2-7; 8 bases are shared with TRBD2. There are 15 residues in the CDR3. Germline V CDR1 and CDR2: MNHEY, SMNVEV (reference sequence). J gave up 0 bases and V 4 bases, and 5 bases lay outside the gene matches. CDR3 amino acids: CASSSMSGGSYEQYF. The CDR3 DNA follows: TGTGCCAGCAGTTCAATGAGCGGGGGCTCCTACGAGCAGTACTTC.

The chain employs TRBV27 and TRBJ2-1; 7 nucleotides align to TRBD1. The CDR3 has 13 amino acids. V trimming: 4 bases; J trimming: 5 bases; junction bases outside the gene matches: 2. From germline, CDR1 is MNHEY and CDR2 SMNVEV (reference sequence). In nucleotides, the CDR3 is TGTGCCAGCAGTTGGACAGGTAACAATGAGCAGTTCTTC. This gives the protein CASSWTGNNEQFF.

The chain links TRBV27 to TRBJ2-7; possible D gene TRBD2, 6 bases. Between the trimmed V and J ends, which lost 5 bases and 2 bases, there was a span of 10 bases. Germline V gene sequence: CDR1 MNHEY, CDR2 SMNVEV (reference sequence). There are 13 residues in the CDR3. The chain's CDR3 is CASSGGLTYEQYF. The CDR3, as DNA: TGTGCCAGCAGTGGGGGACTCACCTACGAGCAGTACTTC.

The V and J genes are TRBV6-5 and TRBJ1-2; 9 positions match TRBD1. V shed 4 bases, J shed 8 bases, and the junction held 8 bases outside the gene matches. The CDR3 contains 14 residues. Germline CDR1 is MNHEY and CDR2 is SVGAGI. CDR3 nucleotide sequence: TGTGCCAGCAGTTCCTCGTGGACAGGGGCGGGCTACACCTTC. It is translated as CASSSSWTGAGYTF.

The chain employs TRBV19 and TRBJ2-7; 12 bases are a match to TRBD2. The CDR3 is made up of 16 amino acids. Trimming at V came to 5 bases and at J to 3 bases, leaving 8 bases not matched to a gene. Germline V gene sequence: CDR1 LNHDA, CDR2 SQIVND (reference sequence). Here the CDR3 reads CASSRTGLAGYYEQYF. CDR3 in DNA: TGTGCCAGTAGTCGCACCGGACTAGCGGGGTACTACGAGCAGTACTTC.

The gene calls are TRBV7-9 and TRBJ1-2, with a tentative D call TRBD1 (5 bases). This CDR3 comprises 14 residues. Between the trimmed V and J ends, which lost 1 base and 6 bases, there was a span of 12 bases. Germline V gives CDR1 SEHNR, CDR2 FQNEAQ (reference sequence). Written as DNA, the CDR3 is TGTGCCAGCAGCTTAGGGACGACAGAAAATGGCTACACCTTC. It specifies CASSLGTTENGYTF.